What follows are 16 T cell receptor beta chains derived from one specimen sequenced in a study of blood T cell repertoires in COVID-19. Assay: immunoSEQ multiplex PCR; the TCRdb copy retains only in-frame clones and omits some. The data contain approximately 150,000 clones, about nine tenths of them seen just once; the ten biggest clones take up 37%. Sequencing used peripheral blood. The receptors originated from a man in his fifties or sixties who had recovered from COVID-19.

This clone has only one observation. J is TRBJ1-6 and V is TRBV9; D is unresolved. This CDR3 has 16 residues. Germline-derived CDR1 and CDR2 are SGDLS and YYNGEE. The germline V and J ends were trimmed by 2 bases and 0 bases, with 9 bases remaining between them. CDR3 in DNA: TGTGCCAGCAGCGTTACAGTTAACTCCTATAATTCACCCCTCCACTTT. Amino acids: CASSVTVNSYNSPLHF.

The J gene is TRBJ1-4, the V gene TRBV7-9, with D possibly matching TRBD1 (6 bases). The CDR3 sequence is 16 residues long. Germline lookup yields CDR1 SEHNR and CDR2 FQNEAQ (reference sequence). V was pared by 5 bases and J by 3 bases, with 16 bases between. The CDR3 bases are TGTGCCAGCAGCATATTCAGGGGCTCAGCTAATGAAAAACTGTTTTTT. Translated, it gives CASSIFRGSANEKLFF.

This clone has a single count. The rearrangement joins TRBV11-2 to TRBJ2-1; 8 bases match TRBD2. Looked up from germline, CDR1 is SGHAT and CDR2 is FQNNGV. This CDR3 has 15 amino acids. Trimming cost V 5 bases and J 6 bases; bases outside gene matches: 9. The CDR3 here is CASSHVAGKINEQFF. The CDR3 DNA reads as TGTGCCAGCAGCCACGTAGCGGGGAAGATCAATGAGCAGTTCTTC.

V and J are TRBV5-1 and TRBJ2-7; D gene ambiguous. CDR1 SGHRS and CDR2 YFSETQ come from the germline V gene. V lost 3 bases, J lost 0 bases, and 10 bases lay in between. The CDR3 covers 14 residues. CDR3 amino acids: CASSSQDGSYEQYF. The CDR3 DNA reads TGCGCCAGCAGCTCTCAGGATGGCTCCTACGAGCAGTACTTC.

This clone was found a few times. The chain carries TRBV9 and TRBJ1-1; tentatively, D is TRBD1 (6 bases). The CDR3 length is 15 residues. The V gene's germline CDR1 is SGDLS and CDR2 YYNGEE. V lost 0 bases and J 2 bases, leaving 11 bases between the germline ends. The CDR3: CASSVDLGTNTEAFF. For the CDR3, the DNA is TGTGCCAGCAGCGTAGATTTAGGGACAAACACTGAAGCTTTCTTT.

The J gene is TRBJ2-3, the V gene TRBV15, with D unclear. This CDR3 is 14 amino acids long. Trimming shortened V by 8 bases and J by 0 bases, and 12 bases separated the two germline ends. CDR1 and CDR2 from the germline V gene are LNHNV and YYDKDF (reference sequence). CDR3 sequence (DNA): TGTGCCACCCGCGCTCTGACTAGCACAGATACGCAGTATTTT. Its protein is CATRALTSTDTQYF.

The chain has TRBV4-3 and TRBJ2-1; 10 nucleotides align to TRBD1. This CDR3 is built from 15 residues. V shed 2 bases, J shed 6 bases, and the junction held 4 bases outside the gene matches. CDR1 and CDR2 (germline): LGHNA, YSLEER. CDR3 in amino acids: CASSQSGQGGNEQFF. CDR3 sequence (DNA): TGCGCCAGCAGCCAATCCGGACAGGGGGGCAATGAGCAGTTCTTC.

A single count supports this clone. The chain couples TRBV18 to TRBJ1-2; TRBD1 matches at 8 bases. Germline V lookup: CDR1 KGHSH, CDR2 LQKENI. V shed 3 bases and J 6 bases; nucleotides not matched to a gene: 9. This CDR3 comprises 15 residues. CDR3: CASSPPGQVLDGYTF. The CDR3 DNA sequence: TGTGCCAGCTCACCTCCGGGACAGGTTCTTGATGGCTACACCTTC.

The V and J genes are TRBV19 and TRBJ1-1, with 9 bases that match TRBD1. The CDR3 runs 15 residues. Trimming took 5 bases from V and 11 from J; bases not matched to a gene: 15. Germline V gene lookup returns CDR1 LNHDA and CDR2 SQIVND (reference sequence). This CDR3 reads CASSDRDRVPYLAFF. Here the CDR3 DNA reads TGTGCCAGTAGTGACCGGGACAGGGTCCCCTATTTGGCTTTCTTT.

The V call is TRBV3-1 (or the pseudogene TRBV3-2), the J call TRBJ2-2, with TRBD2 matching over 9 bases. This CDR3 has 20 amino acids. CDR1 and CDR2 from the germline V gene are LGHDT and YNNKEL (reference sequence). With 6 bases clipped from V and 0 bases from J, the junction kept 17 bases outside the gene matches. The CDR3 sequence: CASSHYAHSGGTSNTGELFF. CDR3 coding DNA: TGTGCCAGCAGTCACTACGCACATAGCGGGGGAACCTCGAACACCGGGGAGCTGTTTTTT.

This clone was counted a few times. The genes are TRBV27 and TRBJ1-2; D is perhaps TRBD1 (5 bases). V lost 6 bases and J lost 6, with 14 bases in between. CDR3 size: 13 residues. Looked up from germline, CDR1 is MNHEY and CDR2 is SMNVEV (reference sequence). CDR3 sequence (DNA): TGTGCCAGCAGGGGTGGGTGGGGGGATGGCTACACCTTC. Protein product: CASRGGWGDGYTF.

J is TRBJ1-5 and V is TRBV11-2; D uncertain. V was trimmed by 1 base and J by 1 base, leaving 14 bases between them. The CDR3 is 17 amino acids. The germline V gene encodes CDR1 SGHAT and CDR2 FQNNGV. CDR3 amino acids: CASSLVPRVESNQPQHF. As DNA, the CDR3 is TGTGCCAGCAGCTTAGTACCTCGGGTCGAGAGCAATCAGCCCCAGCATTTT.

V and J are TRBV7-9 and TRBJ2-3; D call uncertain. Germline V gene lookup returns CDR1 SEHNR and CDR2 FQNEAQ (reference sequence). There are 14 residues in the CDR3. V lost 5 bases and J lost 0, with 9 bases in between. Here the CDR3 DNA reads TGTGCCAGCAGCCCCACAGATAGCACAGATACGCAGTATTTT. Translating it yields CASSPTDSTDTQYF.

J is TRBJ1-1 and V is TRBV15; possible D gene TRBD1, 6 bases. V gave up 0 bases and J gave up 5 bases, with 13 bases separating them. The germline V gene has CDR1 LNHNV and CDR2 YYDKDF (reference sequence). CDR3 length: 15 amino acids. CDR3: CATSRDQQGPTEAFF. The CDR3 DNA reads TGTGCCACCAGCAGAGATCAGCAGGGGCCAACTGAAGCTTTCTTT.

V gene TRBV5-1 combines with J gene TRBJ2-7, with a possible D match to TRBD1 (6 bases). CDR1 and CDR2 from the germline V gene are SGHRS and YFSETQ. With 4 bases removed from V and 3 bases from J, the gap between germline ends came to 17 bases. This CDR3 is 15 amino acids long. The CDR3: CASSTEGQTIYEQYF. CDR3 DNA: TGCGCCAGCAGCACCGAGGGACAAACGATCTACGAGCAGTACTTC.

The chain recombines TRBV6-6 with TRBJ1-1; D is ambiguous. The CDR3 has 13 residues. V was clipped by 2 bases and J by 3 bases, with 7 bases between them. Germline CDR1 is MNHNY and CDR2 is SVGAGI (reference sequence). The CDR3 sequence: CASSYDRDTEAFF. CDR3 bases: TGTGCCAGCAGTTACGATCGGGACACTGAAGCTTTCTTT.